The next 13 T cell receptor beta chains were all read from a single sample in a study of glioma-infiltrating T cells after dendritic cell vaccination. The time point: after dendritic cell vaccination, including at tumor progression/relapse. Profiled with immunoSEQ multiplex PCR; TCRdb holds only in-frame clones, not every one. This sample has more than 45,000 clones, with roughly 83% found just once. The sequencing used blood, collected after dendritic cell vaccination. These receptors were collected from a human donor with glioblastoma.

The V gene is TRBV30, the J gene TRBJ2-7; 8 bases match TRBD1. This CDR3 contains 15 residues. Germline assignment: CDR1 GTSNPN and CDR2 SVGIG (reference sequence). Losses at the gene ends were 3 bases for V and 5 bases for J; bases not matched to a gene: 12. In nucleotides, the CDR3 is TGTGCCTGGAGGGTAGGGGGATCGACAGGGGACGAGCAGTACTTC. It translates to CAWRVGGSTGDEQYF.

The chain employs TRBV4-3 and TRBJ2-7, with 7 bases that match TRBD2. CDR3 length equals 15 residues. Germline CDR1 is LGHNA and CDR2 is YSLEER. The trim removed 0 bases at V and 4 bases at J, leaving 6 bases unmatched. Written as DNA, the CDR3 is TGCGCCAGCAGCCAAGATTTGGCTAGCGGATACGAGCAGTACTTC. Protein sequence: CASSQDLASGYEQYF.

The chain employs TRBV25-1 and TRBJ1-1; 7 bases match TRBD1. The CDR3 has 13 residues. Germline-derived CDR1 and CDR2 are MGHDK and SYGVNS. The V segment lost 5 bases and the J segment 6 bases; nucleotides outside the gene matches: 6. This CDR3 reads CASSITGAPEAFF. The CDR3 bases are TGTGCCAGCAGTATAACAGGGGCCCCTGAAGCTTTCTTT.

The genes are TRBV7-9 and TRBJ2-7, with D tentatively TRBD1 (6 bases). Deletions cut 11 bases from V and 0 bases from J, with 8 bases between. CDR3 size: 11 residues. Germline-derived CDR1 and CDR2 are SEHNR and FQNEAQ (reference sequence). In DNA, the CDR3 is TGTGCCGAGGACAGCTCCTACGAGCAGTACTTC. It codes for CAEDSSYEQYF.

The V and J genes are TRBV5-1 and TRBJ1-6; perhaps TRBD1 as D (6 bases). This CDR3 is built from 15 residues. Germline V lookup: CDR1 SGHRS, CDR2 YFSETQ. V lost 4 bases, J lost 5 bases, and 13 bases lay in between. The CDR3 is CASSPNTGNNSPLHF. As DNA, the CDR3 is TGCGCCAGCAGCCCTAATACAGGGAATAATTCACCCCTCCACTTT.

This clone has only a few counts. The chain employs TRBV4-3 and TRBJ1-2; the match to TRBD1 covers 8 bases. After removal of 5 bases from V and 5 bases from J, the junction contained 13 bases not matched to a gene. Germline V gene sequence: CDR1 LGHNA, CDR2 YSLEER. The CDR3 runs to 16 residues. The CDR3 here is CASSKVAGQGHYGYTF. In nucleotides, the CDR3 is TGCGCCAGCAGCAAAGTGGCCGGACAGGGACATTATGGCTACACCTTC.

The CDR3 nucleotides read TGTGCCAGCAGCTCCCTCCGGTTGAAGACCCAGTACTTC. This codes for CASSSLRLKTQYF. The chain has TRBV7-2 and TRBJ2-5; no definite D call. V dropped 4 bases and J dropped 6 bases, with 12 bases sitting between them. The CDR3 has 13 residues. The V gene's germline CDR1 is SGHTA and CDR2 FQGNSA.

V and J are TRBV27 and TRBJ1-1; TRBD1 agrees at 9 bases. V gave up 3 bases and J gave up 8 bases; unmatched junction bases: 4. Germline CDR1 reads MNHEY; CDR2 reads SMNVEV (reference sequence). The CDR3 has 13 amino acids. CDR3 sequence: CASSFYRGREAFF. The CDR3 DNA reads as TGTGCCAGCAGTTTTTACAGGGGGCGGGAAGCTTTCTTT.

The chain links TRBV6-1 to TRBJ2-7; 8 positions match TRBD2. The CDR3 has 19 amino acids. In germline, CDR1 is MNHNS, CDR2 SASEGT. V gave up 3 bases and J gave up 0 bases; unmatched junction bases: 16. CDR3 in DNA: TGTGCCAGCAGTGATAGGAGTTTAGCGGGGTCACTTAGCTCCTACGAGCAGTACTTC. Protein product: CASSDRSLAGSLSSYEQYF.

The chain recombines TRBV10-3 with TRBJ1-5; 8 bases are shared with TRBD1. Germline V CDR1 and CDR2: ENHRY, SYGVKD. Germline trimming cut 10 bases from V and 0 bases from J; bases unmatched to any gene: 5. The CDR3 has 14 amino acids. CDR3 DNA: TGTGCCACCCGACAGGGGTATAGCAATCAGCCCCAGCATTTT. It translates to CATRQGYSNQPQHF.

The rearrangement joins TRBV7-3 to TRBJ1-2, with 9 positions matching TRBD1. After removal of 4 bases from V and 7 bases from J, the junction contained 10 bases not matched to a gene. This CDR3 has 15 amino acids. Germline values: CDR1 SGHTA, CDR2 FQGTGA. This CDR3 reads CASSSTGQGLSGYTF. CDR3 sequence (DNA): TGTGCCAGCAGCTCCACGGGACAGGGACTTAGTGGCTACACCTTC.

CDR3 sequence (DNA): TGTGCCAGCAGTGCTCAGGGGGCTTGGGGCTACACCTTC. Protein: CASSAQGAWGYTF. The genes are TRBV6-4 and TRBJ1-2; 8 nucleotides agree with TRBD1. Losses at the gene ends were 4 bases for V and 8 bases for J; bases not matched to a gene: 6. This CDR3 spans 13 amino acids. CDR1 MRHNA and CDR2 SNTAGT come from the germline V gene.

The rearrangement joins TRBV5-1 to TRBJ1-1, with D perhaps matching TRBD1 (5 bases). V dropped 7 bases and J dropped 10 bases, with 14 bases sitting between them. There are 11 residues in the CDR3. CDR1 is SGHRS and CDR2 is YFSETQ in the germline V gene. CDR3 nucleotides: TGCGCCAGCTCAAAGGAGGGGTCAGCTTTCTTT. It encodes CASSKEGSAFF. Full variable domain (rest looked up from reference TRBV5-1 and TRBJ1-1): KAGVTQTPRYLIKTRGQQVTLSCSPISGHRSVSWYQQTPGQGLQFLFEYFSETQRNKGNFPGRFSGRQFSNSRSEMNVSTLELGDSALYLCASSKEGSAFFGQGTRLTVV.